The rows below give T cell receptor beta chains drawn from one sample of a study of cytomegalovirus exposure and HLA in healthy donors. Sequenced by immunoSEQ multiplex PCR; TCRdb stores in-frame clones only, minus some. The repertoire shows about 210,000 clones; the top ten hold over 0.75%. The sequencing sample was made of PBMCs. These receptors originate from a woman aged 30 to 39 in good health and CMV-seropositive. Each CDR3 is given with its conserved first and last residue. The D gene is left open where the match is weak.

V	D	J	CDR3	DNA
TRBV5-1	TRBD2	TRBJ2-3	CASSLMSGGGTDTQYF	TGCGCCAGCAGCTTGATGTCGGGAGGGGGAACAGATACGCAGTATTTT
TRBV5-1	NA	TRBJ2-7	CASRPAGSGTAGEQYF	TGCGCCAGCCGTCCCGCAGGCTCCGGGACGGCGGGGGAGCAGTACTTC
TRBV7-2	NA	TRBJ2-7	CASSLEAGAFSYEQYF	TGTGCCAGCAGCTTAGAGGCGGGGGCCTTCTCCTACGAGCAGTACTTC
TRBV7-9	TRBD1	TRBJ1-6	CASSRGTGGSPLHF	TGTGCCAGCAGCCGGGGGACAGGGGGTTCACCCCTCCACTTT
TRBV29-1	NA	TRBJ1-5	CSVLGGGSNQPQHF	TGCAGCGTTCTCGGGGGTGGGAGCAATCAGCCCCAGCATTTT
TRBV5-4	TRBD2	TRBJ2-1	CASSFRRGGSNEQFF	TGTGCCAGCAGCTTTCGGCGGGGGGGGAGCAATGAGCAGTTCTTC
TRBV5-6	TRBD2	TRBJ2-1	CASSLALAGPYNEQFF	TGTGCCAGCAGCTTGGCCCTAGCGGGCCCCTACAATGAGCAGTTCTTC
TRBV7-9	NA	TRBJ1-3	CASSSLRGSGNTIYF	TGTGCCAGCAGCTCACTGCGCGGCTCTGGAAACACCATATATTTT
TRBV7-8	NA	TRBJ1-6	CASSLAAPRNSPLHF	TGTGCCAGCAGCTTAGCGGCACCCAGGAATTCACCCCTCCACTTT
TRBV2	NA	TRBJ2-7	CASGGPTSSYEQYF	TGTGCCAGCGGCGGACCCACTAGCTCCTACGAGCAGTACTTC
TRBV4-2	TRBD2	TRBJ2-7	CASSQAGTSGIFHEQYF	TGTGCCAGCAGCCAAGCAGGGACTAGCGGGATTTTTCACGAGCAGTACTTC
TRBV6-4	NA	TRBJ1-5	CASISLTGGNQPQHF	TGTGCCAGCATCTCGTTGACAGGCGGCAATCAGCCCCAGCATTTT
TRBV18	TRBD2	TRBJ2-5	CASSPSSGNQETQYF	TGTGCCAGCTCACCATCTAGCGGGAATCAAGAGACCCAGTACTTC
TRBV2	NA	TRBJ2-7	CASSRLGGVGSYEQYF	TGTGCCAGCAGTCGGCTCGGAGGGGTCGGATCCTACGAGCAGTACTTC
TRBV29-1	NA	TRBJ2-1	CSVELSRDSMFF	TGCAGCGTTGAGTTGTCTCGGGACTCAATGTTCTTC
TRBV5-1	TRBD1	TRBJ2-1	CASSLTRLDRGLDNEQFF	TGCGCCAGCAGCTTGACCCGATTGGACAGGGGGCTCGACAATGAGCAGTTCTTC
TRBV4-3	TRBD2	TRBJ2-1	CASSQVGSSGSSEQFF	TGCGCCAGCAGCCAAGTAGGAAGTAGCGGGAGTTCTGAGCAGTTCTTC
TRBV2	TRBD2	TRBJ2-1	CASKGGSGGNEQFF	TGTGCCAGCAAAGGCGGGAGCGGTGGCAATGAGCAGTTCTTC
TRBV7-9	NA	TRBJ2-5	CASSHQEETQYF	TGTGCCAGCAGCCATCAGGAAGAGACCCAGTACTTC
TRBV9	TRBD2	TRBJ2-1	CASSIGTSGSYEQFF	TGTGCCAGCAGCATTGGGACTAGCGGGAGCTATGAGCAGTTCTTC
TRBV29-1	NA	TRBJ1-2	CSVEDLRGVNGYTF	TGCAGCGTTGAAGATCTTAGGGGTGTTAATGGCTACACCTTC
TRBV25-1	NA	TRBJ2-2	CASSEGEAGELFF	TGTGCCAGCAGTGAAGGGGAGGCCGGGGAGCTGTTTTTT
TRBV6-5	NA	TRBJ1-1	CASSYEYGARNTEAFF	TGTGCCAGCAGTTACGAGTATGGGGCAAGGAACACTGAAGCTTTCTTT
TRBV10-3	TRBD2	TRBJ2-6	CAISEGLVSGANVLTF	TGTGCCATCAGTGAGGGACTAGTTAGTGGGGCCAACGTCCTGACTTTC
TRBV28	NA	TRBJ2-3	CASSKPPDTQYF	TGTGCCAGCAGCAAGCCCCCAGATACGCAGTATTTT
TRBV7-8	NA	TRBJ1-1	CASSPLGGVVTEAFF	TGTGCCAGCAGCCCACTCGGGGGGGTAGTTACTGAAGCTTTCTTT
TRBV5-1	NA	TRBJ2-7	CASSLRGSYEQYF	TGCGCCAGCAGCTTGAGAGGGAGCTACGAGCAGTACTTC
TRBV2	NA	TRBJ1-5	CASRSGFYSNQPQHF	TGTGCCAGCAGATCGGGGTTCTATAGCAATCAGCCCCAGCATTTT
TRBV19	NA	TRBJ1-1	CASSMGRGWTEAFF	TGTGCCAGTAGTATGGGCCGGGGTTGGACTGAAGCTTTCTTT
TRBV21-1	NA	TRBJ2-1	CASSKRASGRAMVNEQFF	TGTGCCAGCAGCAAAAGGGCTAGCGGGAGGGCCATGGTCAATGAGCAGTTCTTC
TRBV5-1	TRBD1	TRBJ1-1	CASSLGTVMNTEAFF	TGCGCCAGCAGCCTGGGGACAGTAATGAACACTGAAGCTTTCTTT
TRBV18	NA	TRBJ1-2	CASSPLMGALVDYGYTF	TGTGCCAGCTCACCCCTAATGGGGGCCCTAGTGGACTATGGCTACACCTTC
TRBV19	TRBD1	TRBJ1-4	CATLQQGATNEKLFF	TGTGCCACCCTACAACAGGGGGCGACTAATGAAAAACTGTTTTTT
TRBV28	NA	TRBJ1-1	CASSLDPQTVEAFF	TGTGCCAGCAGTTTGGATCCACAGACAGTCGAAGCTTTCTTT
TRBV5-5	TRBD2	TRBJ2-7	CASSLEGGTSGYEQYF	TGTGCCAGCAGCTTGGAGGGAGGGACTAGCGGCTACGAGCAGTACTTC
TRBV2	NA	TRBJ1-3	CASMSSGNTIYF	TGTGCCAGCATGAGCTCTGGAAACACCATATATTTT
TRBV20-1	NA	TRBJ1-2	CSAANYGYTF	TGCAGTGCCGCTAACTATGGCTACACCTTC
TRBV2	NA	TRBJ1-4	CASSAQGEKLFF	TGTGCCAGCAGTGCTCAGGGAGAAAAACTGTTTTTT
TRBV5-5	NA	TRBJ2-7	CASSAGYEQYF	TGTGCCAGCAGCGCAGGGTACGAGCAGTACTTC
TRBV15	TRBD2	TRBJ2-7	CATSGSATSGRASYEQYF	TGTGCCACCAGCGGATCCGCGACTAGCGGGAGGGCATCCTACGAGCAGTACTTC
TRBV7-2	NA	TRBJ1-2	CASSFQGRGYTF	TGTGCCAGCAGCTTCCAGGGGAGAGGCTACACCTTC
TRBV2	NA	TRBJ1-2	CASSEVPGHFNYGYTF	TGTGCCAGCAGTGAAGTACCGGGACACTTTAACTATGGCTACACCTTC
TRBV9	NA	TRBJ2-7	CASSEDSGSHEQYF	TGTGCCAGCAGCGAGGACTCGGGGTCCCACGAGCAGTACTTC
TRBV5-5	NA	TRBJ2-6	CASSFIQRQSSGANVLTF	TGTGCCAGCAGCTTCATCCAGAGACAGAGCTCTGGGGCCAACGTCCTGACTTTC
TRBV28	NA	TRBJ1-1	CASSLGRGTEAFF	TGTGCCAGCAGTTTGGGCAGGGGCACTGAAGCTTTCTTT